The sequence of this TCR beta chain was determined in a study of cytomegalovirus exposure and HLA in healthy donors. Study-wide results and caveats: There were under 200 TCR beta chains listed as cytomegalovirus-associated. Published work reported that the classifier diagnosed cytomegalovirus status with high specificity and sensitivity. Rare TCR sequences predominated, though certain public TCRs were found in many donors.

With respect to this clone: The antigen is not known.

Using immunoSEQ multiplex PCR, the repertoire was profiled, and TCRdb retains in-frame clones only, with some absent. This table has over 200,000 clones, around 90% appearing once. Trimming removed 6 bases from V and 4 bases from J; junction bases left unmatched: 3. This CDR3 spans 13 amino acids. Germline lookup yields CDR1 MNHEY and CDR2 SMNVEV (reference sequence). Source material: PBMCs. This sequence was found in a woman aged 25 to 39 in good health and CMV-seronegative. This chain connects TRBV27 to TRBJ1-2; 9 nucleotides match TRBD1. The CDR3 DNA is TGTGCCAGCAGACCGGGACAGGGCTATGGCTACACCTTC. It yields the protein CASRPGQGYGYTF.